The source of this T cell receptor beta chain is a study of cytomegalovirus exposure and HLA in healthy donors (dated 2017 in TCRdb). Regarding the research as a whole: According to a later analysis, one platform produced both the 110 or so validation repertoires and the roughly 640 repertoires of the first cohort. To predict cytomegalovirus infection status, the study combined high-throughput TCR immunosequencing, statistical association of individual TCRs with disease status, and machine learning. Besides the first cohort of approximately 670 subjects, a separate validation cohort made up of 120 or so different subjects was used. The study was designed to test whether signatures of past pathogen exposure could be identified by cataloging public T cell receptors.

CDR1 SGHRS and CDR2 YFSETQ were looked up in the germline V gene. The CDR3 runs 15 amino acids, cysteine and phenylalanine included. Just CDR3 DNA is preserved here, 45 bases in frame from base 1. Between the V and J ends, shortened by 2 bases and 7 bases respectively, the junction contains 16 bases. Note on this clone: Its antigen specificity is not known. No base quality values were provided; no much bigger clone lies one nucleotide off.

Donors formed part of the validation cohort, which comprised 120 subjects and was distinct from the first cohort of under 800 subjects. Here is what the overall study found, with its caveats: Across donors, most TCR sequences were observed very rarely, whereas some public TCRs were present in many individuals. The authors suggested that the approach could potentially be generalized to other disease states and immunological phenotypes. In both the original and validation cohorts, the classifier was reported to diagnose cytomegalovirus status with high specificity and sensitivity. The validation cohort had no HLA typing available for a later analysis, so co-occurrence within that cohort was assessed over all 120 or so repertoires. In vitro tests confirmed that a few of the cytomegalovirus-associated TCR beta chains recognize cytomegalovirus antigens. In the study, some 180 TCR beta chains were listed as associated with cytomegalovirus. In a later analysis, TCRs clustered in the first cohort were found to also tend to co-occur in the roughly 130 validation repertoires, with roughly 93% of cluster scores above 0.

Libraries were prepared through the immunoSEQ multiplex PCR assay. For the original study's pipeline: A statistical classification framework was built to diagnose cytomegalovirus status from the catalog of TCR beta chain sequences. TCRdb carries this immuneACCESS record with in-frame sequences only. Its versions omit some clonotypes, under half of them owing to an unresolved V gene in the studies checked, with the rest unexplained. That table furnishes V, J and clone size, whereas the DNA furnished D and trimming. The sample profile shows about 140,000 clones; roughly 79% of them were found once. About 32% of the sample goes to the ten largest clones.

The specimen was PBMCs. This chain is built from TRBV5-1 and TRBJ2-1; a tentative D call is TRBD2 (6 bases match). The clonotype was recovered from a man aged 25 to 40 in good health and CMV-seropositive. The CDR3 protein: CASSFGRGNRNEQFF. The sequence in DNA is TGCGCCAGCAGCTTCGGACGGGGGAATCGGAATGAGCAGTTCTTC.